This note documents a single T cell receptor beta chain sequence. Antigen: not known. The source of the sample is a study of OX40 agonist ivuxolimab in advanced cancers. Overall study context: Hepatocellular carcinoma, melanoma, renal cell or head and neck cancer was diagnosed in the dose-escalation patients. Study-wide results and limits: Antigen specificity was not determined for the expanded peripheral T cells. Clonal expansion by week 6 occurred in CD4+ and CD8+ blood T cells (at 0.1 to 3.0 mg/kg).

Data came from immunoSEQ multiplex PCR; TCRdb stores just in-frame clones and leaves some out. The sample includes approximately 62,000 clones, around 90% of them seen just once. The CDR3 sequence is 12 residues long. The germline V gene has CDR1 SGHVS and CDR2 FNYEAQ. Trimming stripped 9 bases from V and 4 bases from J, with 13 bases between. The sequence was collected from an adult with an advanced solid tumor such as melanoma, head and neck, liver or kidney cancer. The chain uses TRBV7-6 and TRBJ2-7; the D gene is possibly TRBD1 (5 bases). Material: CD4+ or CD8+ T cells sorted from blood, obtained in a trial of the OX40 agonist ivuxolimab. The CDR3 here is CARSDNTYEQYF. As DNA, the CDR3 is TGTGCCAGATCGGACAACACTTACGAGCAGTACTTC. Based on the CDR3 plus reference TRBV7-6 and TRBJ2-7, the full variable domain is GAGVSQSPRYKVTKRGQDVALRCDPISGHVSLYWYRQALGQGPEFLTYFNYEAQQDKSGLPNDRFSAERPEGSISTLTIQRTEQRDSAMYRCARSDNTYEQYFGPGTRLTVT.